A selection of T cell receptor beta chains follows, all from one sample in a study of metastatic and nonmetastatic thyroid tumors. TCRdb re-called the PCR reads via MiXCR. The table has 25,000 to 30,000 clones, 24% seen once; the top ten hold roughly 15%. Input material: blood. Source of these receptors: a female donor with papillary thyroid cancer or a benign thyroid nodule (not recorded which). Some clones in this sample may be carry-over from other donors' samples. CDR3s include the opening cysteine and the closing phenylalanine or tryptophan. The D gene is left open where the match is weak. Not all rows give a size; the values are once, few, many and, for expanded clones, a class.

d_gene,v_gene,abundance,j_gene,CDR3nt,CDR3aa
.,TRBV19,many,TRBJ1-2,TGTGCCAGTAAATCCGGAATTGGGCGGGGCTACACCTTC,CASKSGIGRGYTF
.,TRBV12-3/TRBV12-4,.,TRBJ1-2,TGTGCCAGCAGTTTAGGGCCATATGGCTACACCTTC,CASSLGPYGYTF
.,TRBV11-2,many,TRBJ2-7,TGTGCCAGCAGCTTAGGGGGGGATTACGAGCAGTACTTC,CASSLGGDYEQYF
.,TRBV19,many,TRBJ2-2,TGTGCCAGTAGTATGAAACAGCAAAACACCGGGGAGCTGTTTTTT,CASSMKQQNTGELFF
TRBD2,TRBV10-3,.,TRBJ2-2,TGTGCCATCAAACTAGCGGTGAACACCGGGGAGCTGTTTTTT,CAIKLAVNTGELFF
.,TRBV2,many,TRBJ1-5,TGTGCCAGCAGTGAATCGGGAGGTCAGCCCCAGCATTTT,CASSESGGQPQHF
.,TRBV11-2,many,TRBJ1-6,TGTGCCAGCAGCCCCCTCATGGGGAAAAATTCACCCCTCCACTTT,CASSPLMGKNSPLHF
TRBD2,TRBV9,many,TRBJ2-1,TGTGCCAGCAGTTTTCCGGGACTAGCGGGAGGGGCGACGGATGATGAGCAGTTCTTC,CASSFPGLAGGATDDEQFF
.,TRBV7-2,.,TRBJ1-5,TGTGCCAGCAGCATCAGGGGCAATCAGCCCCAGCATTTT,CASSIRGNQPQHF
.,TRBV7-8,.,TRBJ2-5,TGTGCCAGCACTTCGGGTCAAGAGGCCCAGTACTTC,CASTSGQEAQYF
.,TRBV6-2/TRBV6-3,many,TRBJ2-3,TGTGCCACCCCCCTCTATATTGGCGTCGGCACAGATACGCAGTATTTT,CATPLYIGVGTDTQYF
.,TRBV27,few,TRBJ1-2,TGTGCCAGCAGTTTCTCTCCGAGGAACTATGGCTACACCTTC,CASSFSPRNYGYTF
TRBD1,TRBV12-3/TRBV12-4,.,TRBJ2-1,TGTGCCAGCCGGGACAGTCTGAACAATGAGCAGTTCTTC,CASRDSLNNEQFF
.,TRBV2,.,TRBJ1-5,TGTGCCAGCAGTGGACAGGTGGCTTACAATCATCCCCAGCATTTT,CASSGQVAYNHPQHF
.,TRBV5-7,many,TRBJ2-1,TGTGCCAGCAGCCCAAGATGGGACGGCTCCTACAATGAGCAGTTCTTC,CASSPRWDGSYNEQFF
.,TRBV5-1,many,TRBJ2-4,TGCGCCAGCAGCATGAGAAGCCTAGTCCCCCCAAACATTCAGTACTTC,CASSMRSLVPPNIQYF
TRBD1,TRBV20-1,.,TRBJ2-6,TGCAGTGCTAGACGCAGGGGGCCTCCTACTCTGGCCAACGTCCTGACTTTC,CSARRRGPPTLANVLTF
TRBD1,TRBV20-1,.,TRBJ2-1,TGCAGTGCTTCTGACAGGGGGCAGTTCTTC,CSASDRGQFF
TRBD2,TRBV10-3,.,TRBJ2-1,TGTGCCATCAGTGATATTAGCGGGGGGTACAATGAGCAGTTCTTC,CAISDISGGYNEQFF
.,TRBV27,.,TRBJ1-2,TGTGCCACCACATCTAACAGGGAGGACTATGGCTACACCTTC,CATTSNREDYGYTF
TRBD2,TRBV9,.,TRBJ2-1,TGTGCCAGCAGCGTAGTAGGTAGCGGGAATAGTGAGCAGTTCTTC,CASSVVGSGNSEQFF
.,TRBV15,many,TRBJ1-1,TGTGCCACCAGCGTAAACAAGAACACTGAAGCTTTCTTT,CATSVNKNTEAFF
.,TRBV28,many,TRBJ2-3,TGTGCCAGCAGCATAACAGGGAATACGCAGTATTTT,CASSITGNTQYF
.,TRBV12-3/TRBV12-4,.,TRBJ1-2,TGTGCCAGCAGCCGTAAGACAGAGCATGGCTACACCTTC,CASSRKTEHGYTF
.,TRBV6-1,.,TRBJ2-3,TGTGCCAGCACCCTTGGGGATACGCAGTATTTT,CASTLGDTQYF